One sample yielded the 17 T cell receptor beta chains listed below, sequenced in a study of cytomegalovirus exposure and HLA in healthy donors. The PCR contained 60 Vbeta and 13 Jbeta primers. Sequenced by immunoSEQ multiplex PCR; TCRdb stores in-frame clones only, minus some. The sample has 96,000 or so clones; 65% to 85% are singletons. Sequencing used PBMCs. The source of these receptors is a woman between 65 and 79 years old in good health and CMV-seropositive.

The table lists this clone with a few counts. The chain couples TRBV4-1 to TRBJ1-1, with 8 bases identical to TRBD1. The CDR3 is 15 residues long. CDR1 and CDR2 from the germline V gene are MGHRA and YSYEKL. The junction had 9 bases not matched to a gene; V was cut back by 2 bases and J by 7 bases. CDR3 DNA: TGCGCCAGCAGCCAACCCTACAGGGGGGTCTTTGAAGCTTTCTTT. It yields the protein CASSQPYRGVFEAFF.

The rearrangement joins TRBV6-4 to TRBJ1-1; the match to TRBD1 covers 10 bases. This CDR3 has 13 residues. Germline assignment: CDR1 MRHNA and CDR2 SNTAGT. J gave up 12 bases and V 4 bases, and 8 bases lay outside the gene matches. The CDR3 nucleotides read TGTGCCAGCAGTGCCACCGGGACAGGGGTGTCTTTCTTT. This gives the protein CASSATGTGVSFF.

The table lists this clone with a few counts. The chain couples TRBV29-1 to TRBJ2-2; D is uncertain. Trimming stripped 4 bases from V and 3 bases from J, with 9 bases between. This CDR3 region has 13 residues. From germline, CDR1 is SQVTM and CDR2 ANQGSEA. The CDR3: CSVGQAYTGELFF. In nucleotides, the CDR3 is TGCAGCGTTGGGCAGGCCTACACCGGGGAGCTGTTTTTT.

CDR3 region: CASSRRGGGTDTQYF. DNA for the CDR3: TGTGCCAGCAGTCGCCGGGGGGGAGGTACAGATACGCAGTATTTT. The chain is built from TRBV28 and TRBJ2-3; 8 nucleotides match TRBD2. V shed 5 bases, J shed 3 bases, and the junction held 7 bases outside the gene matches. Germline values: CDR1 MDHEN, CDR2 SYDVKM. The CDR3 sequence is 15 residues long.

The chain links TRBV6-4 to TRBJ2-1, with 8 bases identical to TRBD1. Germline CDR1 is MRHNA and CDR2 is SNTAGT. The trim removed 3 bases at V and 10 bases at J, leaving 8 bases unmatched. The CDR3 runs 14 residues. CDR3 DNA sequence: TGTGCCAGCAGTGATCAACCCGGGACAGGAGAGCAGTTCTTC. Protein sequence: CASSDQPGTGEQFF.

The rearrangement uses TRBV4-1 and TRBJ2-7, with D hard to call. Germline V gene sequence: CDR1 MGHRA, CDR2 YSYEKL. CDR3 size: 14 residues. V shed 5 bases and J shed 0 bases, with 11 bases lying between them. The CDR3 loop is CASSVERSSYEQYF. CDR3 sequence (DNA): TGCGCCAGCAGCGTGGAGCGAAGCTCCTACGAGCAGTACTTC.

The chain is built from TRBV19 and TRBJ1-1; tentative D call: TRBD1 (6 bases). Deletions cut 7 bases from V and 2 bases from J, with 17 bases between. Germline CDR1 and CDR2: LNHDA and SQIVND (reference sequence). CDR3 length: 15 residues. CDR3 residues: CASTRPGGRNTEAFF. The DNA of the CDR3 is TGTGCCAGTACCCGTCCCGGGGGGCGTAACACTGAAGCTTTCTTT. Variable domain in full (rest from reference TRBV19 and TRBJ1-1): DGGITQSPKYLFRKEGQNVTLSCEQNLNHDAMYWYRQDPGQGLRLIYYSQIVNDFQKGDIAEGYSVSREKKESFPLTVTSAQKNPTAFYLCASTRPGGRNTEAFFGQGTRLTVV.

The CDR3 nucleotides read TGCAGCGTGTCGGGACAGGGGGGGAAAACCTACGAGCAGTACTTC. This encodes CSVSGQGGKTYEQYF. This chain links TRBV29-1 with TRBJ2-7; 11 nucleotides match TRBD1. CDR1 and CDR2 from the germline V gene are SQVTM and ANQGSEA. V dropped 6 bases and J dropped 2; count of bases not matched to a gene: 9. This CDR3 is 15 amino acids long.

V is TRBV4-2 and J is TRBJ2-2, with D possibly TRBD2 on 5 matching bases. CDR1 is LGHNA and CDR2 is YNFKEQ in the germline V gene. Trimming removed 0 bases from V and 2 bases from J, with 16 bases in between. The CDR3 is made up of 18 amino acids. The CDR3 coding sequence is TGTGCCAGCAGCCAAGATCCGTCACTAGTCTTAAACACCGGGGAGCTGTTTTTT. Protein product: CASSQDPSLVLNTGELFF.

The V and J genes are TRBV11-2 and TRBJ2-5; 9 positions match TRBD2. This CDR3 comprises 16 residues. V dropped 1 base and J dropped 1; count of bases not matched to a gene: 4. Germline-derived CDR1 and CDR2 are SGHAT and FQNNGV. The CDR3: CASSLGSSGTQETQYF. DNA for the CDR3: TGTGCCAGCAGCTTAGGTTCTAGCGGGACCCAAGAGACCCAGTACTTC.

This chain connects TRBV19 to TRBJ1-5; tentative D call: TRBD1 (5 bases). CDR1 and CDR2 (germline): LNHDA, SQIVND (reference sequence). The V gene lost 8 bases and the J gene lost 3 bases, with 14 bases spanning the gap. The CDR3 covers 14 residues. CDR3 DNA: TGTGCCAGTCCGTCCGGGGGGGACAATCAGCCCCAGCATTTT. This codes for CASPSGGDNQPQHF.

This clone showed up just once. The chain is built from TRBV7-9 and TRBJ2-1, with 13 bases aligning to TRBD2. V trimming: 2 bases; J trimming: 7 bases; junction bases outside the gene matches: 11. The germline V gene has CDR1 SEHNR and CDR2 FQNEAQ (reference sequence). The CDR3 spans 18 residues. As DNA, the CDR3 is TGTGCCAGCAGCTTATCCGCGGGACTAGCGGGAATTAGTAATGAGCAGTTCTTC. It is translated as CASSLSAGLAGISNEQFF.

There are a few counts of this clone. The genes are TRBV9 and TRBJ2-3; 10 positions agree with TRBD1. Per the germline V gene, CDR1 is SGDLS and CDR2 is YYNGEE. V was pared by 1 base and J by 1 base, with 3 bases of the junction left unmatched. This CDR3 is 16 amino acids long. The CDR3 sequence: CASSVSGTGGTDTQYF. The CDR3 bases are TGTGCCAGCAGCGTATCCGGGACAGGGGGCACAGATACGCAGTATTTT. Supplemented by reference TRBV9 and TRBJ2-3, the full variable domain reads DSGVTQTPKHLITATGQRVTLRCSPRSGDLSVYWYQQSLDQGLQFLIQYYNGEERAKGNILERFSAQQFPDLHSELNLSSLELGDSALYFCASSVSGTGGTDTQYFGPGTRLTVL.

The J gene is TRBJ2-7, the V gene TRBV28, with 8 positions matching TRBD2. V was clipped by 1 base and J by 5 bases; unmatched bases: 7. CDR3 length: 15 residues. The V gene's germline CDR1 is MDHEN and CDR2 SYDVKM. The CDR3 bases are TGTGCCAGCAGTTTATCGCGGGAGGTACTTAACGAGCAGTACTTC. Translating gives CASSLSREVLNEQYF.

This clone appeared a single time. The chain couples TRBV28 to TRBJ2-7, with 10 nucleotides matching TRBD2. Per germline, CDR1 MDHEN and CDR2 SYDVKM. Losses at the gene ends were 5 bases for V and 4 bases for J; bases not matched to a gene: 8. CDR3 length: 15 amino acids. CDR3 residues: CASSRSGGAWYEQYF. DNA of the CDR3: TGTGCCAGCAGTAGGAGCGGGGGGGCTTGGTACGAGCAGTACTTC.

A single count supports this clone. This rearrangement joins TRBV19 to TRBJ1-2; D unresolved. V was pared by 3 bases and J by 7 bases, with 15 bases between. The CDR3 runs 14 residues. CDR1 LNHDA and CDR2 SQIVND come from the germline V gene (reference sequence). This CDR3 reads CASSIMTPPGGYTF. The CDR3 region has the DNA TGTGCCAGTAGTATTATGACACCTCCTGGTGGCTACACCTTC.

This clone has only a few counts. This chain connects TRBV7-9 to TRBJ1-2; 7 nucleotides match TRBD1. V trimming: 1 base; J trimming: 6 bases; junction bases outside the gene matches: 5. The CDR3 contains 14 residues. Germline V gene lookup returns CDR1 SEHNR and CDR2 FQNEAQ (reference sequence). The CDR3 spells CASSLDRGHDGYTF. The CDR3 DNA reads as TGTGCCAGCAGCTTAGACAGGGGACACGATGGCTACACCTTC. Combining the CDR3 with reference TRBV7-9 and TRBJ1-2 gives the whole variable domain DTGVSQNPRHKITKRGQNVTFRCDPISEHNRLYWYRQTLGQGPEFLTYFQNEAQLEKSRLLSDRFSAERPKGSFSTLEIQRTEQGDSAMYLCASSLDRGHDGYTFGSGTRLTVV.